This section outlines one TCR beta chain sequence together with its context. Its antigen remains unidentified. The study included ophthalmopathy patients with Clinical Activity Score at least 3, NOSPECS grade at least 4 and duration under 3 months. PBMCs stemmed from approximately 9.1 ml fresh peripheral blood. The data are from a study of T cells in Graves' hyperthyroidism and ophthalmopathy. Study-wide findings and caveats: Ophthalmopathy was predicted by the model a median of approximately six months ahead of onset.

Researchers amplified the TCR beta CDR3 regions from RNA transcripts. Using the HTBI primer set, a first-round RT-PCR was run on the TCR CDR3. TCRdb passed the multiplex PCR reads through MiXCR, listing each CDR3 protein once. The sample holds about 380,000 distinct CDR3 sequences, about 14% seen once. The TCR sequence derives from a woman aged 25-40 years with Graves' ophthalmopathy. Source material: blood.

As DNA, the CDR3 is TGTGCCAGCAGCAGAGGACCTACCAGCTACACCTTC. This gives the protein CASSRGPTSYTF. This chain links TRBV12-3 or TRBV12-4 with TRBJ1-2; D uncertain. V lost 6 bases, J lost 9 bases, and 14 bases lay in between. CDR3 size: 12 residues.